This passage covers 21 T cell receptor beta chains from one sample sequenced in a study of T cells after yellow fever vaccination. TCRdb itself ran the 5' RACE reads through MiXCR, one entry per CDR3 protein. The sample yields 300,000 or so distinct CDR3 sequences, roughly 13% seen once. This specimen was CD4+ T cells sorted from PBMCs, taken 45 days after the yellow fever booster vaccination. These receptors were taken from a man aged 25-45 years who received the YFV17D yellow fever vaccine.

This chain joins TRBV6-5 and TRBJ2-5; no firm D call. Germline loops: CDR1 MNHEY, CDR2 SVGAGI. The CDR3 contains 12 residues. Trimming stripped 7 bases from V and 10 bases from J, with 16 bases between. This CDR3 is CASTGRGFNQYF. The DNA of the CDR3 is TGTGCCAGCACGGGTAGAGGATTTAACCAGTACTTC.

The V call is TRBV19, the J call TRBJ2-3; 8 bases are shared with TRBD2. Germline CDR1 and CDR2: LNHDA and SQIVND (reference sequence). This CDR3 spans 15 amino acids. V dropped 5 bases and J dropped 0; count of bases not matched to a gene: 4. The CDR3 is CASSESGGSTDTQYF. The CDR3 DNA follows: TGTGCCAGTAGTGAGAGCGGGGGAAGCACAGATACGCAGTATTTT.

The V gene is TRBV20-1, the J gene TRBJ2-7; D might be TRBD1 (6 bases). From germline, CDR1 is DFQATT and CDR2 SNEGSKA (reference sequence). The CDR3 runs 20 residues. The V end lost 1 base, the J end lost 6 bases, and 34 bases lay between the germline ends. The CDR3 sequence is CSARVRTVWLGESKGGEQYF. CDR3 bases: TGCAGTGCTAGAGTCAGGACAGTTTGGCTGGGGGAGAGTAAAGGAGGCGAGCAGTACTTC.

This rearrangement joins TRBV5-1 to TRBJ2-5; D unclear. V lost 3 bases and J lost 5, with 14 bases in between. The CDR3 runs to 14 residues. Germline CDR1 SGHRS, CDR2 YFSETQ. The CDR3 sequence is CASSYGPEAETQYF. CDR3 sequence (DNA): TGCGCCAGCAGCTATGGGCCCGAGGCGGAGACCCAGTACTTC.

This clonotype showed up just a few times. CDR3 in amino acids: CASSEVLGAGYTF. DNA for the CDR3: TGTGCCAGCAGTGAAGTTCTAGGGGCAGGCTACACCTTC. V and J are TRBV6-1 and TRBJ1-2, with D perhaps TRBD1 (5 bases). Germline values: CDR1 MNHNS, CDR2 SASEGT. Trimming shortened V by 1 base and J by 8 bases, and 11 bases separated the two germline ends. The CDR3 extends over 13 amino acids.

The chain joins TRBV25-1 to TRBJ1-1; D unresolved. Germline V gene data show CDR1 as MGHDK and CDR2 as SYGVNS. V lost 6 bases and J lost 3, with 14 bases in between. The CDR3 has 14 residues. This chain's CDR3 is CASRDIGVDTEAFF. The CDR3 DNA follows: TGTGCCAGCAGAGACATCGGGGTGGACACTGAAGCTTTCTTT. Full variable domain (rest looked up from reference TRBV25-1 and TRBJ1-1): EADIYQTPRYLVIGTGKKITLECSQTMGHDKMYWYQQDPGMELHLIHYSYGVNSTEKGDLSSESTVSRIRTEHFPLTLESARPSHTSQYLCASRDIGVDTEAFFGQGTRLTVV.

This clonotype was detected ten times or more. The chain recombines TRBV12-3 or TRBV12-4 with TRBJ2-3, with TRBD2 identical over 7 bases. V lost 2 bases and J lost 2; bases outside the gene matches: 7. CDR3 length equals 16 residues. CDR3 bases: TGTGCCAGCAGTTTAATGGGCGGGAGTGCCACAGATACGCAGTATTTT. Protein sequence: CASSLMGGSATDTQYF.

The genes are TRBV3-1 and TRBJ2-1; 12 nucleotides align to TRBD2. V was pared by 4 bases and J by 0 bases, with 7 bases of the junction left unmatched. This CDR3 is 18 amino acids long. The germline CDR1 and CDR2 sequences are LGHDT and YNNKEL (reference sequence). CDR3 sequence (DNA): TGTGCCAGCAGCCTCCCTATGACTAGCGGGAGCTCCTACAATGAGCAGTTCTTC. Its translation is CASSLPMTSGSSYNEQFF.

The V gene is TRBV18, the J gene TRBJ2-1; 10 bases fit TRBD2. V dropped 7 bases and J dropped 0; count of bases not matched to a gene: 9. The germline gives CDR1 KGHSH, CDR2 LQKENI. The CDR3 is made up of 17 amino acids. The CDR3 region is CASFTAASGSSYNEQFF. CDR3 in DNA: TGTGCCAGCTTCACTGCTGCTAGCGGGAGCTCCTACAATGAGCAGTTCTTC.

In its sample, this clonotype was seen a few times. The chain uses TRBV10-3 and TRBJ2-7; 10 nucleotides line up with TRBD1. V lost 1 base to trimming and J lost 7 bases; unmatched junction nucleotides: 7. The CDR3 contains 15 residues. Looked up from germline, CDR1 is ENHRY and CDR2 is SYGVKD. CDR3 in amino acids: CAISEYGTGAREQYF. The CDR3 DNA sequence: TGTGCCATCAGTGAGTACGGGACAGGGGCGCGGGAGCAGTACTTC.

As regards this clonotype: This may be a read error: a much more frequent sequence differs by one nucleotide. CDR3 bases: TGCCGTGCACTTGCAACCGGGAGTTACAATGAGCAGTTCTTC. It translates to CRALATGSYNEQFF. V gene TRBV20-1 combines with J gene TRBJ2-1; TRBD2 might be the D (6 bases). The CDR3 is 14 amino acids. Germline CDR1 DFQATT, CDR2 SNEGSKA (reference sequence).

The chain is built from TRBV10-3 and TRBJ2-7; D perhaps matches TRBD2 (6 bases). Between the trimmed V and J ends, which lost 6 bases and 7 bases, there was a span of 16 bases. This CDR3 is 13 amino acids long. Germline CDR1 ENHRY, CDR2 SYGVKD. The CDR3 sequence: CAIREPGAGEQYF. DNA for the CDR3: TGTGCCATCAGGGAACCGGGAGCAGGGGAGCAGTACTTC.

This clonotype was detected many times. The V call is TRBV12-3 or TRBV12-4, the J call TRBJ2-3; D gene ambiguous. The germline V and J ends were trimmed by 5 bases and 7 bases, with 7 bases remaining between them. The CDR3 runs to 11 residues. The CDR3 sequence is CASSGPYTQYF. Here the CDR3 DNA reads TGTGCCAGCAGTGGGCCCTATACGCAGTATTTT.

In its sample, this clonotype was seen a few times. J is TRBJ2-7 and V is TRBV5-1; maybe TRBD1 (5 bases). The CDR3 covers 14 residues. The V end lost 3 bases, the J end lost 5 bases, and 15 bases lay between the germline ends. From germline, CDR1 is SGHRS and CDR2 YFSETQ. CDR3 protein: CASSSRGKRHEQYF. The CDR3 coding sequence is TGCGCCAGCAGCTCTAGGGGAAAGCGTCACGAGCAGTACTTC.

V and J are TRBV7-2 and TRBJ2-7; the match to TRBD1 covers 7 bases. Germline values: CDR1 SGHTA, CDR2 FQGNSA. The length of the CDR3 is 16 residues. V lost 1 base and J lost 4; bases outside the gene matches: 10. DNA of the CDR3: TGTGCCAGCAGCTTAGACCGGGACAGAAGACTGTACGAGCAGTACTTC. The encoded protein is CASSLDRDRRLYEQYF. Combining the CDR3 with reference TRBV7-2 and TRBJ2-7 gives the whole variable domain GAGVSQSPSNKVTEKGKDVELRCDPISGHTALYWYRQSLGQGLEFLIYFQGNSAPDKSGLPSDRFSAERTGGSVSTLTIQRTQQEDSAVYLCASSLDRDRRLYEQYFGPGTRLTVT.

In its sample, this clonotype was seen a few times. The V call is TRBV7-2, the J call TRBJ2-2; no definite D call. V was trimmed by 1 base and J by 6 bases, leaving 12 bases between them. This CDR3 is 15 amino acids long. Germline V gives CDR1 SGHTA, CDR2 FQGNSA. The CDR3 coding sequence is TGTGCCAGCAGCTTAGGGCAACCGGTCCCCGGGGAGCTGTTTTTT. Amino acids: CASSLGQPVPGELFF.

The chain recombines TRBV7-9 with TRBJ2-1, with 8 positions matching TRBD1. Germline V CDR1 and CDR2: SEHNR, FQNEAQ (reference sequence). The ends lost 5 bases at V and 6 bases at J; junction bases unmatched: 9. The CDR3 is 15 residues long. Written as DNA, the CDR3 is TGTGCCAGCAGCGAAGGACAGGGAGGTGTCAATGAGCAGTTCTTC. This codes for CASSEGQGGVNEQFF.

There are a few counts of this clonotype. This chain links TRBV20-1 with TRBJ2-7, with 8 bases fitting TRBD1. This CDR3 is built from 15 residues. The V segment lost 0 bases and the J segment 5 bases; nucleotides outside the gene matches: 9. Germline V lookup: CDR1 DFQATT, CDR2 SNEGSKA (reference sequence). The CDR3 sequence: CSARDLRTGTHEQYF. The CDR3 nucleotides read TGCAGTGCTAGAGATCTAAGGACAGGGACCCACGAGCAGTACTTC.

The J gene is TRBJ2-1, the V gene TRBV12-3 or TRBV12-4, with TRBD2 matching over 8 bases. This CDR3 comprises 16 residues. After removal of 5 bases from V and 3 bases from J, the junction contained 9 bases not matched to a gene. This CDR3 reads CASSLSGKAIYNEQFF. CDR3 sequence (DNA): TGTGCCAGCAGTCTTAGCGGGAAAGCAATCTACAATGAGCAGTTCTTC.

At least ten counts were recorded for this clonotype. The V call is TRBV27, the J call TRBJ2-5, with 7 bases fitting TRBD2. The CDR3 is 15 amino acids. Trimming removed 3 bases from V and 5 bases from J; junction bases left unmatched: 9. CDR1 is MNHEY, CDR2 SMNVEV, per germline (reference sequence). The CDR3 region is CASSLGGVLVETQYF. CDR3 sequence (DNA): TGTGCCAGCAGTTTGGGGGGGGTATTGGTGGAGACCCAGTACTTC.

This clonotype was counted between two and nine times. The chain employs TRBV12-3 or TRBV12-4 and TRBJ1-5, with TRBD1 identical over 7 bases. The CDR3 totals 15 residues. The junction had 2 bases not matched to a gene; V was cut back by 3 bases and J by 0 bases. The CDR3 DNA reads as TGTGCCAGCAGTTTCAGGGGGTCTAGCAATCAGCCCCAGCATTTT. Its protein is CASSFRGSSNQPQHF.